These 25 T cell receptor beta chains were all obtained from the same sample, sequenced in a study of beta chain features in type 1 diabetes. Whole-study results and caveats: Type 1 diabetes patients had TCRB CDR3s that were shorter (moderately but significantly so) in all four CD4+ subsets.

For these TCRs, the target antigens are not known. TCRB transcripts that were expressed got sequenced, as all of the isolated RNA had been reverse transcribed. Assay used: immunoSEQ multiplex PCR; TCRdb lists only in-frame clones, some missing. The sample includes around 250,000 clones, 24% of them seen just once. Sequencing used naive CD4+ T cells from blood. The receptors derive from a woman in her twenties or thirties with type 1 diabetes.

This clone was counted between two and nine times. The rearrangement links TRBV5-4 to TRBJ2-3, with 8 nucleotides matching TRBD2. The germline CDR1 and CDR2 sequences are SGHNT and YYREEE (reference sequence). The CDR3 contains 15 residues. V lost 4 bases to trimming and J lost 7 bases; unmatched junction nucleotides: 11. The CDR3 DNA reads TGTGCCAGCAGCCCGGAGACGGGAGGGCCGAATACGCAGTATTTT. This translates into CASSPETGGPNTQYF.

This clone has a handful of counts. Other nucleotide sequences from this sample produce the same CDR3. The rearrangement links TRBV30 to TRBJ2-7, with D perhaps matching TRBD2 (6 bases). In germline, CDR1 is GTSNPN, CDR2 SVGIG (reference sequence). V was clipped by 5 bases and J by 3 bases, with 8 bases between them. There are 11 residues in the CDR3. In DNA, the CDR3 is TGTGCCTGGGGGGGGAGCTACGAGCAGTACTTC. Translated, it gives CAWGGSYEQYF.

This chain joins TRBV7-9 and TRBJ2-3, with D perhaps TRBD1 (6 bases). Trimming took off 10 bases at V and 7 bases at J, with 12 bases between the two ends. Germline V gene lookup returns CDR1 SEHNR and CDR2 FQNEAQ (reference sequence). This CDR3 comprises 11 residues. The DNA for the CDR3 is TGTGCCACCGGGACACCTAATACGCAGTATTTT. Protein: CATGTPNTQYF.

This clone was counted only a few times. This chain links TRBV7-9 with TRBJ1-4; no reliable D call. The V end was cut by 4 bases, the J end by 6 bases, with 12 bases between. The CDR3 is made up of 14 amino acids. Germline assignment: CDR1 SEHNR and CDR2 FQNEAQ (reference sequence). This CDR3 is CASSSRSGYEKLFF. DNA for the CDR3: TGTGCCAGCAGCTCCCGCTCGGGGTATGAAAAACTGTTTTTT.

This clone was picked up a small number of times. The V gene is TRBV18, the J gene TRBJ2-5; TRBD1 matches at 7 bases. Per germline, CDR1 KGHSH and CDR2 LQKENI. This CDR3 contains 14 residues. After removal of 5 bases from V and 2 bases from J, the junction contained 5 bases not matched to a gene. The DNA for the CDR3 is TGTGCCAGCTCAGGTGGGACAGATCAAGAGACCCAGTACTTC. Encoded protein: CASSGGTDQETQYF. Full variable domain (remainder filled in from reference TRBV18 and TRBJ2-5): NAGVMQNPRHLVRRRGQEARLRCSPMKGHSHVYWYRQLPEEGLKFMVYLQKENIIDESGMPKERFSAEFPKEGPSILRIQQVVRGDSAAYFCASSGGTDQETQYFGPGTRLLVL.

V is TRBV11-2 and J is TRBJ1-2; no clear D gene. Between the trimmed V and J ends, which lost 4 bases and 7 bases, there was a span of 13 bases. There are 13 residues in the CDR3. CDR1 and CDR2 (germline): SGHAT, FQNNGV. In nucleotides, the CDR3 is TGTGCCAGCAGCTCCATATCGGGAAGTGGCTACACCTTC. Amino acids: CASSSISGSGYTF.

The chain carries TRBV4-1 and TRBJ2-3; 11 bases fit TRBD2. V trimming: 4 bases; J trimming: 3 bases; junction bases outside the gene matches: 3. The germline V gene encodes CDR1 MGHRA and CDR2 YSYEKL. The CDR3 is 15 amino acids. The CDR3 here is CASSPPSGRTDTQYF. CDR3 bases: TGCGCCAGCAGCCCACCTAGCGGGAGGACAGATACGCAGTATTTT.

This clone was counted only a few times. This chain joins TRBV28 and TRBJ2-7; D call uncertain. V was pared by 2 bases and J by 3 bases, with 11 bases between. The CDR3 sequence is 14 residues long. Germline assignment: CDR1 MDHEN and CDR2 SYDVKM. CDR3 in DNA: TGTGCCAGCAGTTTAGGTTCTATTCGCTACGAGCAGTACTTC. It encodes CASSLGSIRYEQYF.

CDR3 in amino acids: CASSLEVGRRKETQYF. The CDR3 DNA follows: TGCGCCAGCAGCTTGGAGGTCGGGAGAAGAAAAGAGACCCAGTACTTC. This chain links TRBV5-1 with TRBJ2-5, with TRBD2 as a possible D gene (6 bases). Germline CDR1 SGHRS, CDR2 YFSETQ. The CDR3 sequence is 16 residues long. Trimming removed 0 bases at V and 3 bases at J, with 15 bases between.

This clone has a handful of counts. The chain joins TRBV7-2 to TRBJ2-5, with 12 bases fitting TRBD2. CDR1 is SGHTA and CDR2 is FQGNSA in the germline V gene. This CDR3 is built from 13 residues. J gave up 9 bases and V 2 bases, and 1 base lay outside the gene matches. The CDR3 here is CASSLTSGRPQYF. The CDR3 DNA sequence: TGTGCCAGCAGCTTAACTAGCGGGAGGCCCCAGTACTTC.

This chain connects TRBV27 to TRBJ1-1, with unresolved D. V was cut by 0 bases and J by 0 bases, with 11 bases left in between. Germline lookup yields CDR1 MNHEY and CDR2 SMNVEV (reference sequence). This CDR3 is 16 amino acids long. The DNA for the CDR3 is TGTGCCAGCAGTTTATCGGCAGGTCGTTTGAACACTGAAGCTTTCTTT. This encodes CASSLSAGRLNTEAFF.

This clone has more than one count but fewer than ten. V usage is TRBV4-1 and J usage is TRBJ1-2; 8 bases line up with TRBD1. V lost 4 bases to trimming and J lost 6 bases; unmatched junction nucleotides: 7. In germline, CDR1 is MGHRA, CDR2 YSYEKL. CDR3 length: 14 amino acids. The CDR3 reads CASSPQATGDGYTF. The CDR3 region has the DNA TGCGCCAGCAGCCCACAAGCGACAGGGGATGGCTACACCTTC.

This clone was seen only a few times. The rearrangement joins TRBV7-9 to TRBJ1-1, with D unresolved. The V end was cut by 3 bases, the J end by 6 bases, with 14 bases between. In germline, CDR1 is SEHNR, CDR2 FQNEAQ (reference sequence). The CDR3 has 14 residues. CDR3 sequence: CASSLVWMGAEAFF. The DNA for the CDR3 is TGTGCCAGCAGCTTGGTCTGGATGGGCGCTGAAGCTTTCTTT. Full variable domain (missing parts from reference TRBV7-9 and TRBJ1-1): DTGVSQNPRHKITKRGQNVTFRCDPISEHNRLYWYRQTLGQGPEFLTYFQNEAQLEKSRLLSDRFSAERPKGSFSTLEIQRTEQGDSAMYLCASSLVWMGAEAFFGQGTRLTVV.

The genes are TRBV13 and TRBJ2-3, with TRBD2 as a possible D gene (6 bases). Germline CDR1 reads PRHDT; CDR2 reads FYEKMQ (reference sequence). V was clipped by 5 bases and J by 4 bases, with 19 bases between them. CDR3 length: 16 residues. The CDR3: CASSPEDWGVADTQYF. The DNA of the CDR3 is TGTGCCAGCAGCCCGGAGGACTGGGGGGTCGCAGATACGCAGTATTTT.

The V and J genes are TRBV9 and TRBJ2-1; maybe TRBD2 (5 bases). The CDR3 sequence is 16 residues long. Trimming took 0 bases from V and 2 from J, leaving 12 bases between them. The V gene's germline CDR1 is SGDLS and CDR2 YYNGEE. CDR3 in amino acids: CASSVADYQAYNEQFF. CDR3 DNA sequence: TGTGCCAGCAGCGTAGCCGACTATCAGGCCTACAATGAGCAGTTCTTC.

The sample holds a few counts of this clone. This chain joins TRBV30 and TRBJ1-2; 7 nucleotides line up with TRBD1. Looked up from germline, CDR1 is GTSNPN and CDR2 is SVGIG (reference sequence). Trimming removed 2 bases from V and 8 bases from J; junction bases left unmatched: 8. The CDR3 is made up of 13 amino acids. The CDR3: CAWSFSRGYGYTF. CDR3 sequence (DNA): TGTGCCTGGAGTTTCTCCAGGGGGTACGGCTACACCTTC.

This clone was observed a handful of times. The chain couples TRBV19 to TRBJ2-7; TRBD1 agrees at 10 bases. The germline V gene has CDR1 LNHDA and CDR2 SQIVND (reference sequence). This CDR3 spans 15 amino acids. Here the CDR3 reads CATCRGDRGDYEQYF. Here the CDR3 DNA reads TGTGCTACCTGCCGAGGGGACAGGGGAGACTACGAGCAGTACTTC.

V and J are TRBV4-1 and TRBJ2-1, with 8 bases fitting TRBD2. Germline CDR1 MGHRA, CDR2 YSYEKL. The CDR3 spans 17 residues. With V trimmed by 3 bases and J by 0 bases, 7 bases remained unmatched. In nucleotides, the CDR3 is TGCGCCAGCAGCCACCAAGCGGGAGTCGGCTCCTACAATGAGCAGTTCTTC. Translated: CASSHQAGVGSYNEQFF.

The V call is TRBV2, the J call TRBJ2-5; 13 bases map to TRBD2. Germline V CDR1 and CDR2: SNHLY, FYNNEI. The CDR3 length is 16 residues. With V trimmed by 6 bases and J by 4 bases, 8 bases remained unmatched. Here the CDR3 reads CASRATSGRAGETQYF. The CDR3 coding sequence is TGTGCCAGCAGGGCTACTAGCGGGAGGGCCGGAGAGACCCAGTACTTC.

The table lists this clone with a few counts. This chain joins TRBV30 and TRBJ1-5; D unclear. V dropped 3 bases and J dropped 7 bases, with 10 bases sitting between them. The CDR3 runs 12 residues. Germline CDR1 and CDR2: GTSNPN and SVGIG (reference sequence). The chain's CDR3 is CAWSFDIQPQHF. In nucleotides, the CDR3 is TGTGCCTGGAGCTTTGACATCCAGCCCCAGCATTTT. The full variable domain, with the rest looked up from reference TRBV30 and TRBJ1-5, is SQTIHQWPATLVQPVGSPLSLECTVEGTSNPNLYWYRQAAGRGLQLLFYSVGIGQISSEVPQNLSASRPQDRQFILSSKKLLLSDSGFYLCAWSFDIQPQHFGDGTRLSIL.

The rearrangement joins TRBV2 to TRBJ2-6; possible D gene TRBD1, 6 bases. CDR1 and CDR2 (germline): SNHLY, FYNNEI. This CDR3 is built from 14 residues. The ends were cut back, 6 bases at V and 0 bases at J, with 6 bases in the middle. Here the CDR3 reads CASRDSSGANVLTF. CDR3 nucleotide sequence: TGTGCCAGCAGGGACAGCTCTGGGGCCAACGTCCTGACTTTC.

This clone was seen a few times. The chain has TRBV19 and TRBJ2-7, with 8 bases identical to TRBD1. The CDR3 sequence is 15 residues long. Germline V lookup: CDR1 LNHDA, CDR2 SQIVND (reference sequence). Trimming removed 5 bases from V and 2 bases from J; junction bases left unmatched: 8. CDR3 nucleotides: TGTGCCAGTAGTGCGCTGACAGGGGCCACCTACGAGCAGTACTTC. Translated, it gives CASSALTGATYEQYF.

This clone showed up just a few times. The V call is TRBV5-4, the J call TRBJ2-7; the D gene is possibly TRBD2 (5 bases). Germline CDR1 reads SGHNT; CDR2 reads YYREEE (reference sequence). V was cut by 0 bases and J by 6 bases, with 13 bases left in between. This CDR3 contains 14 residues. The CDR3 loop is CASSLEGRGVEQYF. Written as DNA, the CDR3 is TGTGCCAGCAGCTTGGAAGGGAGAGGAGTCGAGCAGTACTTC.

This clone was counted between two and nine times. The rearrangement joins TRBV29-1 to TRBJ2-3; D gene unclear. The CDR3 is made up of 12 amino acids. Germline CDR1 reads SQVTM; CDR2 reads ANQGSEA. The V and J ends lost 3 bases and 1 base respectively, with 5 bases between them. The CDR3 DNA sequence: TGCAGCGTTGACAGCGGCACAGATACGCAGTATTTT. It translates to CSVDSGTDTQYF.

The genes are TRBV4-1 and TRBJ1-1; TRBD1 matches 9 bases. The CDR3 has 15 residues. Germline assignment: CDR1 MGHRA and CDR2 YSYEKL. V shed 3 bases and J 1 base; nucleotides not matched to a gene: 3. This chain's CDR3 is CASSHPDRGNTEAFF. CDR3 nucleotides: TGCGCCAGCAGCCACCCGGACAGGGGGAACACTGAAGCTTTCTTT.